This T cell receptor beta chain derives from a study of T cell responses to AZD1222 COVID-19 vaccine. The CDR3 is made up of 13 amino acids. Trimming shortened V by 4 bases and J by 5 bases, and 10 bases separated the two germline ends. Germline V gene data show CDR1 as SGHTA and CDR2 as FQGNSA. Points from the study as a whole: Dominant CD4 TCR responses targeted spike regions 160-218 and 743-854. Reports indicate that nearly half of spike-specific TCRs are directed at unmutated variant regions.

Worth noting for this clone: The target antigen is unknown.

Data came from immunoSEQ multiplex PCR; TCRdb stores just in-frame clones and leaves some out. Of about 260,000 clones in the sample, 85% to 95% were seen once. Material: peripheral blood, obtained on day 0 of AZD1222 vaccination. The receptor was derived from an adult in good health. The chain links TRBV7-2 to TRBJ2-3, with TRBD2 as a possible D gene (6 bases). The chain's CDR3 is CASSSGLLDTQYF. The CDR3 nucleotides are TGTGCCAGCAGCTCGGGACTTTTAGATACGCAGTATTTT. The entire variable domain, with the rest obtained from reference TRBV7-2 and TRBJ2-3, is as follows: GAGVSQSPSNKVTEKGKDVELRCDPISGHTALYWYRQSLGQGLEFLIYFQGNSAPDKSGLPSDRFSAERTGGSVSTLTIQRTQQEDSAVYLCASSSGLLDTQYFGPGTRLTVL.